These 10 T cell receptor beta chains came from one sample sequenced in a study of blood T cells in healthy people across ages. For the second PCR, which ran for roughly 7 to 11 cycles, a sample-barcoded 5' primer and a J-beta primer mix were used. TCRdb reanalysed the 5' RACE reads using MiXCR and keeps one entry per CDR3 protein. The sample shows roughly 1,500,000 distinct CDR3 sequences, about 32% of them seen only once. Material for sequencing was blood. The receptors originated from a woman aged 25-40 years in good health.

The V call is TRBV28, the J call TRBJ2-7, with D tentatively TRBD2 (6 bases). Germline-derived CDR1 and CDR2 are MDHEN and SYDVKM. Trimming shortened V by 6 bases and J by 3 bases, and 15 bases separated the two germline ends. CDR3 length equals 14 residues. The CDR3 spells CASSPGGSYYEQYF. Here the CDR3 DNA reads TGTGCCAGCAGCCCCGGGGGATCCTACTACGAGCAGTACTTC.

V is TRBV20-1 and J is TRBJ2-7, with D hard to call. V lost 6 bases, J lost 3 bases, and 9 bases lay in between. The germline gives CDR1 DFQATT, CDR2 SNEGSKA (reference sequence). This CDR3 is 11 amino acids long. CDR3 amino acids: CSAWLDYEQYF. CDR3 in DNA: TGCAGTGCCTGGTTAGACTACGAGCAGTACTTC.

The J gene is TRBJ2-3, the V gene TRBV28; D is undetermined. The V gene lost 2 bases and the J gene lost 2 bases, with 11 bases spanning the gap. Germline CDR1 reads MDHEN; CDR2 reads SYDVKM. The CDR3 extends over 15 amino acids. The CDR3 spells CASSLTPGVTDTQYF. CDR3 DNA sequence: TGTGCCAGCAGTTTAACTCCAGGAGTCACAGATACGCAGTATTTT.

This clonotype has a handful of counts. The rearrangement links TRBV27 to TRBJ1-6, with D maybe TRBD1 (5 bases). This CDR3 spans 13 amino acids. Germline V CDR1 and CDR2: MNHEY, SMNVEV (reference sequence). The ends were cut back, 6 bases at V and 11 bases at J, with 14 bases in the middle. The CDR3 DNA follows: TGTGCCAGCAGAGACAGAACAATTCCACCCCTCCACTTT. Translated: CASRDRTIPPLHF.

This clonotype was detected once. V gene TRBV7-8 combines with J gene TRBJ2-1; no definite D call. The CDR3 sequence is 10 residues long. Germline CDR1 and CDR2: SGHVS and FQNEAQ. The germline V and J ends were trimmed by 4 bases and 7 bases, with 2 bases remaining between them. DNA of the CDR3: TGTGCCAGCAGCTGTAATGAGCAGTTCTTC. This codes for CASSCNEQFF.

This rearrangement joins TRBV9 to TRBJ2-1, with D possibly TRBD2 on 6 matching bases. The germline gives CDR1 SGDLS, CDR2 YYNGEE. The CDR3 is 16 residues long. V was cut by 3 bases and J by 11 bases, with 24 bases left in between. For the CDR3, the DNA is TGTGCCAGCAGCGCTACCGGGACTCGCCCTTTAATGAAGCAGTTCTTC. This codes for CASSATGTRPLMKQFF. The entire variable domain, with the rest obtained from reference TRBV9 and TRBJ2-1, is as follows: DSGVTQTPKHLITATGQRVTLRCSPRSGDLSVYWYQQSLDQGLQFLIQYYNGEERAKGNILERFSAQQFPDLHSELNLSSLELGDSALYFCASSATGTRPLMKQFFGPGTRLTVL.

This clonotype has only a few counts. The CDR3 DNA reads as TGTGCCAGCAGTCCCGGACAGGGTTTAACGGGTGAAAAAGCTTTCTTT. The encoded protein is CASSPGQGLTGEKAFF. The chain uses TRBV6-5 and TRBJ1-1; 8 bases are a match to TRBD1. The CDR3 length is 16 residues. The V and J ends lost 5 bases and 9 bases, in that order; junction bases with no gene match: 17. Germline V lookup: CDR1 MNHEY, CDR2 SVGAGI.

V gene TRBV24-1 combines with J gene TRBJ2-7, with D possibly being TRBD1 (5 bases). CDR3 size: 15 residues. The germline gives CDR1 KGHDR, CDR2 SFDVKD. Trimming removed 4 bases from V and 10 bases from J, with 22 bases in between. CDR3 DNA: TGTGCCACCAGTGACCCGGACAAAATTGGAGAGGCCCAGTACTTC. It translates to CATSDPDKIGEAQYF.

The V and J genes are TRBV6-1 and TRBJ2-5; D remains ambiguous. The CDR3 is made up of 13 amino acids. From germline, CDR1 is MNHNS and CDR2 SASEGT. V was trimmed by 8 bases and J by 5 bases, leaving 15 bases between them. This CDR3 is CASGPAPRETQYF. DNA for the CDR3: TGTGCCAGCGGTCCGGCGCCCAGGGAGACCCAGTACTTC.

DNA for the CDR3: TGTGCCATCAGTGGGGAAGGGGGGATCCATAATTCACCCCTCCACTTT. Translation: CAISGEGGIHNSPLHF. The V and J genes are TRBV10-3 and TRBJ1-6; D perhaps matches TRBD1 (6 bases). Trimming took 4 bases from V and 5 from J, leaving 15 bases between them. This CDR3 has 16 residues. Per the germline V gene, CDR1 is ENHRY and CDR2 is SYGVKD.